A single sample is the source of the 19 T cell receptor beta chains below, sequenced in a study of T cells after posttransplantation cyclophosphamide (dated by TCRdb to 2016 to 2017). Libraries were built with the immunoSEQ multiplex PCR assay. TCRdb limited this immuneACCESS table to in-frame rearrangements with V and J called. A share of clones is missing; checked studies link under half to unresolved V genes, and the rest is unexplained. The sample has around 50,000 clones on record, 92% of them singletons. In total, the top ten clones hold around 2.9% of the sample. The material sequenced was PBMCs. Every receptor here comes from a woman aged 50 to 65 in good health and a related stem cell transplant donor.

CDR3: CASSPSGSGSYEQYF. The CDR3 region has the DNA TGTGCCAGCAGTCCCAGCGGTAGCGGGAGCTACGAGCAGTACTTC. The rearrangement joins TRBV28 to TRBJ2-7; TRBD2 aligns across 9 bases. Germline CDR1 is MDHEN and CDR2 is SYDVKM. This CDR3 region has 15 residues. The V and J ends lost 5 bases and 3 bases, in that order; junction bases with no gene match: 8.

The chain uses TRBV5-1 and TRBJ2-5; D gene uncertain. There are 13 residues in the CDR3. Germline CDR1 SGHRS, CDR2 YFSETQ. The ends were cut back, 0 bases at V and 4 bases at J, with 7 bases in the middle. The CDR3 loop reads CASSLVGLETQYF. The DNA of the CDR3 is TGCGCCAGCAGCTTGGTCGGGTTAGAGACCCAGTACTTC.

The chain joins TRBV30 to TRBJ1-6; tentatively, D is TRBD1 (6 bases). The CDR3 runs to 14 residues. The V gene lost 2 bases and the J gene lost 6 bases, with 11 bases spanning the gap. Germline CDR1 is GTSNPN and CDR2 is SVGIG (reference sequence). CDR3 DNA sequence: TGTGCCTGGAGTTACAGGGAGGGTAATTCACCCCTCCACTTT. It is translated as CAWSYREGNSPLHF.

As concerns this clone: A junction end diverges from the germline sequence, so it may reflect a read error. The chain links TRBV5-1 to TRBJ2-7; tentatively, D is TRBD2 (5 bases). Germline CDR1 is SGHRS and CDR2 is YFSETQ. The CDR3 is 13 amino acids. The CDR3 loop reads CASRLGEGYEQYF. DNA for the CDR3: TGCGCCAGCCGCTTGGGCGAGGGCTACGAGCAGTACTTC.

The chain employs TRBV9 and TRBJ2-1; D perhaps matches TRBD1 (5 bases). This CDR3 spans 16 amino acids. V was shortened by 1 base and J by 5 bases, with 16 bases between the two germline ends. The V gene's germline CDR1 is SGDLS and CDR2 YYNGEE. As DNA, the CDR3 is TGTGCCAGCAGCGTACAGACAGTGGGCCCCCACAATGAGCAGTTCTTC. Amino acids: CASSVQTVGPHNEQFF.

This chain uses TRBV27 with TRBJ1-1, with D perhaps TRBD1 (6 bases). V was pared by 2 bases and J by 6 bases, with 13 bases between. Germline CDR1 is MNHEY and CDR2 is SMNVEV (reference sequence). This CDR3 is 14 amino acids long. The CDR3 spells CASSLSQGWSEAFF. The CDR3 nucleotides are TGTGCCAGCAGTTTAAGTCAGGGGTGGTCTGAAGCTTTCTTT.

The rearrangement uses TRBV5-1 and TRBJ2-2; weak D call: TRBD2 (6 bases). CDR1 SGHRS and CDR2 YFSETQ come from the germline V gene. Trimming left V 4 bases short and J 6 bases short, with 10 bases between. There are 13 residues in the CDR3. The CDR3 coding sequence is TGCGCCAGCAGCGGCGGGGTCTCCGGGGAGCTGTTTTTT. Translation: CASSGGVSGELFF. Full variable domain (outside the CDR3, taken from reference TRBV5-1 and TRBJ2-2): KAGVTQTPRYLIKTRGQQVTLSCSPISGHRSVSWYQQTPGQGLQFLFEYFSETQRNKGNFPGRFSGRQFSNSRSEMNVSTLELGDSALYLCASSGGVSGELFFGEGSRLTVL.

The rearrangement links TRBV5-1 to TRBJ2-1; 8 nucleotides line up with TRBD2. The CDR3 length is 15 residues. The germline gives CDR1 SGHRS, CDR2 YFSETQ. V shed 5 bases, J shed 0 bases, and the junction held 4 bases outside the gene matches. For the CDR3, the DNA is TGCGCCAGCAGGGGGAGCGGGAGCTCCTACAATGAGCAGTTCTTC. Protein product: CASRGSGSSYNEQFF.

The rearrangement joins TRBV5-1 to TRBJ2-1; D perhaps matches TRBD1 (6 bases). The CDR3 loop spans 13 amino acids. Trimming took 0 bases from V and 9 from J, leaving 10 bases between them. The V gene's germline CDR1 is SGHRS and CDR2 YFSETQ. The CDR3 protein is CASSLAGVGEQFF. CDR3 sequence (DNA): TGCGCCAGCAGCTTGGCAGGGGTTGGTGAGCAGTTCTTC.

As for this clone: Other DNA sequences in the same sample also yield this CDR3. The chain joins TRBV5-4 to TRBJ1-6; tentative D call: TRBD1 (5 bases). The CDR3 consists of 15 residues. V was pared by 4 bases and J by 4 bases, with 12 bases between. Germline loops: CDR1 SGHNT, CDR2 YYREEE (reference sequence). The CDR3 DNA follows: TGTGCCAGCAGCGGCCGGGGGGATTATAATTCACCCCTCCACTTT. Encoded protein: CASSGRGDYNSPLHF.

The chain is built from TRBV7-6 and TRBJ1-1; D possibly corresponds to TRBD1 (5 bases). The CDR3 covers 13 residues. Trimming left V 5 bases short and J 0 bases short, with 7 bases between. Germline V gives CDR1 SGHVS, CDR2 FNYEAQ. The DNA of the CDR3 is TGTGCCAGCAGCCGGGGGATGAACACTGAAGCTTTCTTT. It is translated as CASSRGMNTEAFF.

The J gene is TRBJ1-2, the V gene TRBV11-2; maybe TRBD1 (6 bases). The CDR3 runs to 15 residues. V was cut by 5 bases and J by 4 bases, with 17 bases left in between. The germline V gene encodes CDR1 SGHAT and CDR2 FQNNGV. The CDR3 reads CASSPQGLFPYGYTF. The DNA of the CDR3 is TGTGCCAGCAGCCCTCAGGGGCTATTCCCCTATGGCTACACCTTC.

V gene TRBV2 combines with J gene TRBJ2-2; 9 bases map to TRBD1. This CDR3 has 14 amino acids. The trim removed 5 bases at V and 6 bases at J, leaving 4 bases unmatched. Germline values: CDR1 SNHLY, CDR2 FYNNEI. DNA for the CDR3: TGTGCCAGCAGTTCGGACAGGGGTCCCGGGGAGCTGTTTTTT. This encodes CASSSDRGPGELFF.

This chain uses TRBV13 with TRBJ2-3; 13 nucleotides agree with TRBD2. CDR1 is PRHDT and CDR2 is FYEKMQ in the germline V gene (reference sequence). The J segment lost 4 bases and the V segment lost 5 bases, leaving 21 bases of the junction unmatched. CDR3 size: 21 residues. CDR3 residues: CASSQRLAGGPIRFTADTQYF. The CDR3 nucleotides are TGTGCCAGCAGCCAAAGACTAGCGGGGGGCCCAATCCGTTTTACGGCAGATACGCAGTATTTT. The full variable domain, in which reference TRBV13 and TRBJ2-3 provide the parts outside the CDR3, is AAGVIQSPRHLIKEKRETATLKCYPIPRHDTVYWYQQGPGQDPQFLISFYEKMQSDKGSIPDRFSAQQFSDYHSELNMSSLELGDSALYFCASSQRLAGGPIRFTADTQYFGPGTRLTVL.

This clone was observed a single time. This chain links TRBV9 with TRBJ2-7; 7 nucleotides align to TRBD1. This CDR3 has 15 residues. Germline V gene data show CDR1 as SGDLS and CDR2 as YYNGEE. V lost 1 base and J lost 4; bases outside the gene matches: 8. The CDR3: CASSVTGTDFYEQYF. CDR3 DNA: TGTGCCAGCAGCGTAACCGGGACAGACTTTTACGAGCAGTACTTC.

CDR3 protein: CASSLEAVYNSPLHF. The CDR3 DNA reads as TGTGCCAGCAGTCTGGAAGCGGTATATAATTCACCCCTCCACTTT. The chain recombines TRBV6-5 with TRBJ1-6; D uncertain. Germline CDR1 reads MNHEY; CDR2 reads SVGAGI. CDR3 size: 15 residues. V was trimmed by 5 bases and J by 4 bases, leaving 12 bases between them.

CDR3 region: CASHLLGGENTEAFF. The CDR3 nucleotides are TGCGCCAGCCATCTCCTTGGGGGGGAGAACACTGAAGCTTTCTTT. The chain couples TRBV5-1 to TRBJ1-1; D is perhaps TRBD1 (5 bases). The V gene lost 7 bases and the J gene lost 1 base, with 17 bases spanning the gap. CDR1 and CDR2 from the germline V gene are SGHRS and YFSETQ. This CDR3 has 15 amino acids.

This clone was detected only once. This sequence joins TRBV28 and TRBJ2-3; 7 bases line up with TRBD2. The CDR3 sequence is 15 residues long. J gave up 1 base and V 2 bases, and 3 bases lay outside the gene matches. Germline CDR1 is MDHEN and CDR2 is SYDVKM. The DNA for the CDR3 is TGTGCCAGCAGTTTAGCGGGAGCGCGCACAGATACGCAGTATTTT. It codes for CASSLAGARTDTQYF.

The chain carries TRBV2 and TRBJ1-2, with D perhaps TRBD1 (6 bases). V gave up 4 bases and J gave up 7 bases, with 13 bases separating them. The CDR3 sequence is 13 residues long. From germline, CDR1 is SNHLY and CDR2 FYNNEI. CDR3 loop: CASSGPGGPGYTF. DNA of the CDR3: TGTGCCAGCAGTGGGCCCGGGGGGCCTGGCTACACCTTC.